This T cell receptor beta chain stems from a study of identical twins (dated by TCRdb to the mid-2010s). General notes on the study: The study deep-sequenced TCR alpha and beta repertoires from monozygotic twins, unrelated adults of various ages and cord blood to test whether fetal clonotypes persist. To rule out contamination, the twin experiments were replicated at different times with different library preparation protocols. On the study overall, not on this receptor specifically: In beta out-of-frame sequences, excess twin sharing was weaker, because having fewer shared sequences lowered the signal-to-noise ratio. In monozygotic twins, recombination models systematically underestimated out-of-frame TCR alpha sharing, but the models matched the sharing seen between unrelated individuals. Invariant T cells such as MAIT and iNKT could partly confound zero-insertion analyses, although diverse VJ usage argued against such confounding for most clonotypes. Because the same donors could not be followed over many years, conclusions were based on cross-sectional statistical analysis. Out-of-frame TCR alpha sequences shared between twins showed an excess of low generation-probability sequences compared with coincidental sharing between unrelated individuals. Fewer insertions were carried by abundant cord blood beta clonotypes; a weaker similar trend was observed in young adult naive repertoires, while no such trend was observed in memory repertoires.

Comments on this clonotype: The specificity of this receptor is unknown. Per-base qualities were not stored, and no clone one base away is much larger.

The library was produced with 5' RACE. TCRdb shows the sequencer as Illumina HiSeq 2000. A universal primer binding site was introduced by template switching, and a unique molecular identifier was present in the final cDNA, enabling accurate counting of TCR cDNA molecules. Specific primers in the conserved constant-segment region were used to synthesize first-strand cDNA for TCR alpha and beta chains. To control for contamination, every cDNA library carried two barcodes: a SMART-Mk sample barcode plus Illumina barcodes. TruSeq adapter sequences along with Illumina sample barcodes were introduced in two successive PCR steps. The Illumina HiSeq platform was used with custom primers to sequence TCR alpha and beta cDNA libraries. On the authors' methods: Unique molecular identifiers were extracted from raw reads with MiGEC, and CDR3 positions were determined with MiXCR. For each individual, recombination models were inferred using an EM algorithm with the repgenHMM and IGoR tools. The analysis of shared clonotypes was done with the tcR package in R, with sharing normalized by the product of cloneset sizes. Out-of-frame nonproductive sequences were analyzed to study raw recombination free of thymic and clonal selection effects. TCRdb's own reprocessing of the public reads used fastp at Q25 and MiXCR and kept productive beta chains. Records with the same CDR3 protein are collapsed into one entry carrying the most frequent genes and DNA. The V and J calls, along with clone size, are taken from TCRdb and not from the paper's own processing. Within this sample are 1.5 million to 2 million distinct CDR3 sequences, with under 35% of them counted one time only. Of the sample, approximately 0.29% is held by the ten largest clones.

All donors were healthy Caucasians. Relative to germline, V is missing 4 bases and J is missing 6 bases, with 6 bases of the junction outside any gene match. The CDR3 numbers 16 residues from cysteine through phenylalanine. Only the CDR3 portion is preserved as DNA: 48 bases, with reading frame beginning at the first base. Per the germline V gene, SGHRS is the CDR1 and YFSETQ is the CDR2. The sequenced sample was cord blood. This sequence originates from a newborn girl in good health. The rearrangement joined TRBV5-1 to TRBJ2-2, and 13 bases in between align with TRBD2. This receptor has the CDR3 CASSIGLAGEAGELFF. The sequence in DNA is TGCGCCAGCAGCATTGGACTAGCGGGAGAAGCCGGGGAGCTGTTTTTT.